These 21 T cell receptor beta chains share one sample of origin, sequenced in a study of cytomegalovirus exposure and HLA in healthy donors. Researchers ran the PCR with 60 Vbeta and 13 Jbeta primers. Repertoires were generated with immunoSEQ multiplex PCR, while TCRdb's copy carries only in-frame clones and drops some. The data contain about 200,000 clones, 75% to 85% of them singletons. Sample: PBMCs. Every receptor here comes from a girl under 18 in good health and CMV-seronegative.

The V call is TRBV7-8, the J call TRBJ1-2; D is unresolved. The CDR3 totals 12 residues. In germline, CDR1 is SGHVS, CDR2 FQNEAQ. The CDR3 DNA follows: TGTGCTGAAGAGCAGGCCGGCTATGGCTACACCTTC. This sequence encodes CAEEQAGYGYTF.

The chain employs TRBV5-6 and TRBJ1-5; D is undetermined. Germline-derived CDR1 and CDR2 are SGHDT and YYEEEE. Trimming took off 0 bases at V and 7 bases at J, with 14 bases between the two ends. The CDR3 totals 15 residues. DNA for the CDR3: TGTGCCAGCAGCTTGGCCCAAAGAGGGTGGCAGCCCCAGCATTTT. The encoded protein is CASSLAQRGWQPQHF.

The V call is TRBV7-9, the J call TRBJ1-2; 10 bases map to TRBD1. CDR1 is SEHNR, CDR2 FQNEAQ, per germline (reference sequence). V lost 3 bases, J lost 5 bases, and 6 bases stayed unmatched. This CDR3 has 15 amino acids. CDR3 protein: CASSFPDRGYYGYTF. The DNA of the CDR3 is TGTGCCAGCAGCTTCCCGGACAGGGGGTATTATGGCTACACCTTC.

This clone was counted a few times. This sample includes further DNA sequences coding for the same CDR3. The gene calls are TRBV4-1 and TRBJ1-1, with a tentative D call TRBD1 (5 bases). V was shortened by 0 bases and J by 0 bases, with 11 bases between the two germline ends. Germline CDR1 and CDR2: MGHRA and YSYEKL. CDR3 length: 16 amino acids. CDR3: CASSQDFRGVNTEAFF. The CDR3, as DNA: TGCGCCAGCAGCCAAGATTTTCGGGGGGTGAACACTGAAGCTTTCTTT.

On this clone: Compared with germline, one end of the junction differs, possibly owing to a read error. The CDR3 is CSSSPQNQGPTEAFF. The CDR3 nucleotides read TGTTCCAGCAGCCCCCAGAACCAGGGGCCCACTGAAGCTTTCTTT. The rearrangement uses TRBV7-9 and TRBJ1-1, with a possible D match to TRBD1 (6 bases). Germline V gene sequence: CDR1 SEHNR, CDR2 FQNEAQ (reference sequence). This CDR3 has 15 amino acids. Variable domain in full (rest from reference TRBV7-9 and TRBJ1-1): DTGVSQNPRHKITKRGQNVTFRCDPISEHNRLYWYRQTLGQGPEFLTYFQNEAQLEKSRLLSDRFSAERPKGSFSTLEIQRTEQGDSAMYLCSSSPQNQGPTEAFFGQGTRLTVV.

This clone has a single count. The chain combines TRBV15 with TRBJ1-2; TRBD1 is a possible D gene (6 bases). Germline V CDR1 and CDR2: LNHNV, YYDKDF (reference sequence). V was clipped by 4 bases and J by 5 bases, with 17 bases between them. CDR3 length: 15 amino acids. The CDR3 DNA reads as TGTGCCACCAGCAAAGTCGAGACAGGTTTTTATGGCTACACCTTC. This codes for CATSKVETGFYGYTF.

The chain is built from TRBV4-1 and TRBJ1-2; D ambiguous. This CDR3 is built from 16 residues. The V end was cut by 1 base, the J end by 2 bases, with 14 bases between. The germline V gene encodes CDR1 MGHRA and CDR2 YSYEKL. This CDR3 reads CASSQVLVQQNYGYTF. CDR3 in DNA: TGCGCCAGCAGCCAAGTATTGGTTCAACAGAACTATGGCTACACCTTC.

This clone appeared once. This chain joins TRBV18 and TRBJ1-4; D is ambiguous. V lost 3 bases and J 2 bases, leaving 13 bases between the germline ends. The CDR3 runs 16 residues. In germline, CDR1 is KGHSH, CDR2 LQKENI. The CDR3 sequence is CASSPRARRTNEKLFF. As DNA, the CDR3 is TGTGCCAGCTCACCCCGCGCCAGGCGCACTAATGAAAAACTGTTTTTT.

V is TRBV7-3 and J is TRBJ2-7; 12 bases agree with TRBD2. The V and J ends lost 0 bases and 4 bases, in that order; junction bases with no gene match: 4. CDR3 length equals 16 residues. Germline V gene sequence: CDR1 SGHTA, CDR2 FQGTGA. The chain's CDR3 is CASSLTGTSGQYEQYF. The CDR3 bases are TGTGCCAGCAGCTTAACGGGGACTAGCGGGCAATACGAGCAGTACTTC.

This chain links TRBV30 with TRBJ2-7; 10 bases are a match to TRBD2. Germline trimming cut 3 bases from V and 4 bases from J; bases unmatched to any gene: 6. The CDR3 contains 14 residues. Germline lookup yields CDR1 GTSNPN and CDR2 SVGIG (reference sequence). The CDR3 region is CAWSPSGRPYEQYF. The CDR3 nucleotides read TGTGCCTGGAGCCCTAGCGGGAGACCGTACGAGCAGTACTTC.

The chain has TRBV19 and TRBJ1-6; possible D gene TRBD1, 5 bases. The CDR3 contains 15 residues. Germline CDR1 is LNHDA and CDR2 is SQIVND (reference sequence). V was cut by 2 bases and J by 7 bases, with 12 bases left in between. The CDR3 coding sequence is TGTGCCAGTAGTATAAAACAGGAGGGGAATTCACCCCTCCACTTT. Protein: CASSIKQEGNSPLHF.

J is TRBJ2-1 and V is TRBV4-1; D perhaps matches TRBD2 (7 bases). Per germline, CDR1 MGHRA and CDR2 YSYEKL. Trimming cost V 0 bases and J 6 bases, with 21 bases left between them. This CDR3 contains 18 residues. The CDR3 DNA reads TGCGCCAGCAGCCAAGATGGGGGGGCGAATGGGGTTCGCAATGAGCAGTTCTTC. Its translation: CASSQDGGANGVRNEQFF.

This chain uses TRBV7-2 with TRBJ2-3; 7 positions agree with TRBD1. V lost 4 bases, J lost 4 bases, and 14 bases stayed unmatched. The V gene's germline CDR1 is SGHTA and CDR2 FQGNSA. The CDR3 sequence is 17 residues long. The CDR3, as DNA: TGTGCCAGCAGCTCCCAGACAGGGCGTAGGTCGGCAGATACGCAGTATTTT. It specifies CASSSQTGRRSADTQYF.

The chain recombines TRBV28 with TRBJ2-2, with D unclear. This CDR3 comprises 13 residues. Trimming pared 3 bases from V and 1 base from J, leaving 3 bases between. The V gene's germline CDR1 is MDHEN and CDR2 SYDVKM. CDR3 protein: CASSFKNTGELFF. The DNA for the CDR3 is TGTGCCAGCAGTTTTAAGAACACCGGGGAGCTGTTTTTT. The full variable domain, rest sourced from reference TRBV28 and TRBJ2-2, is DVKVTQSSRYLVKRTGEKVFLECVQDMDHENMFWYRQDPGLGLRLIYFSYDVKMKEKGDIPEGYSVSREKKERFSLILESASTNQTSMYLCASSFKNTGELFFGEGSRLTVL.

The V call is TRBV12-1, the J call TRBJ2-1; the table's D call, TRBD2, has no DNA check behind it. TRBV12-1 is listed as a pseudogene. The CDR3 contains 12 residues. The CDR3 region is CASSFDNNEQFF. The CDR3 DNA sequence: TGTGCCAGCAGCTTTGATAACAATGAGCAGTTCTTC.

The rearrangement links TRBV19 to TRBJ1-1; D is unclear. The CDR3 totals 16 residues. Deletions cut 0 bases from V and 5 bases from J, with 16 bases between. From germline, CDR1 is LNHDA and CDR2 SQIVND (reference sequence). The CDR3 DNA reads TGTGCCAGTAGTATAGATCAAAGAGGAGTTCGGACTGAAGCTTTCTTT. This gives the protein CASSIDQRGVRTEAFF.

The chain employs TRBV19 and TRBJ1-1; TRBD1 matches at 7 bases. J lost 2 bases, V lost 8 bases, and 14 bases had no gene match. The CDR3 covers 16 residues. Germline CDR1 is LNHDA and CDR2 is SQIVND (reference sequence). The CDR3, as DNA: TGTGCCAGTCGGTCGTTTTTCGGGACAGTAAACACTGAAGCTTTCTTT. Translation: CASRSFFGTVNTEAFF. The full variable domain, rest sourced from reference TRBV19 and TRBJ1-1, is DGGITQSPKYLFRKEGQNVTLSCEQNLNHDAMYWYRQDPGQGLRLIYYSQIVNDFQKGDIAEGYSVSREKKESFPLTVTSAQKNPTAFYLCASRSFFGTVNTEAFFGQGTRLTVV.

The V gene is TRBV15, the J gene TRBJ2-1; 13 bases align to TRBD2. CDR3 size: 16 residues. J gave up 10 bases and V 0 bases, and 6 bases lay outside the gene matches. The V gene's germline CDR1 is LNHNV and CDR2 YYDKDF (reference sequence). The DNA for the CDR3 is TGTGCCACCAGCAGAGATCCCGGGACTAGCGGGGCAGAGCAGTTCTTC. It encodes CATSRDPGTSGAEQFF.

This clone was seen more than once but under ten times. V usage is TRBV2 and J usage is TRBJ2-3, with 11 nucleotides matching TRBD2. The CDR3 is 15 amino acids. CDR1 is SNHLY and CDR2 is FYNNEI in the germline V gene. V lost 4 bases and J lost 4; bases outside the gene matches: 4. This CDR3 is CASSADSGGADTQYF. CDR3 DNA sequence: TGTGCCAGCAGTGCTGATAGCGGGGGGGCAGATACGCAGTATTTT.

Only one count was recorded for this clone. This sequence joins TRBV6-1 and TRBJ2-7, with a tentative D call TRBD2 (5 bases). Germline assignment: CDR1 MNHNS and CDR2 SASEGT. V shed 6 bases and J shed 0 bases, with 12 bases lying between them. The CDR3 is 14 residues long. The CDR3 nucleotides read TGTGCCAGCAGGGGCCTTGGGAGCTCCTACGAGCAGTACTTC. This translates into CASRGLGSSYEQYF.

This clone showed up just a few times. The chain recombines TRBV28 with TRBJ2-3, with TRBD1 identical over 9 bases. The junction had 14 bases not matched to a gene; V was cut back by 6 bases and J by 1 base. The germline V gene has CDR1 MDHEN and CDR2 SYDVKM. The CDR3 length is 18 residues. The CDR3 protein is CASSRDRVNPPGTDTQYF. The CDR3 DNA is TGTGCCAGCAGCCGGGACAGGGTAAATCCCCCGGGCACAGATACGCAGTATTTT.